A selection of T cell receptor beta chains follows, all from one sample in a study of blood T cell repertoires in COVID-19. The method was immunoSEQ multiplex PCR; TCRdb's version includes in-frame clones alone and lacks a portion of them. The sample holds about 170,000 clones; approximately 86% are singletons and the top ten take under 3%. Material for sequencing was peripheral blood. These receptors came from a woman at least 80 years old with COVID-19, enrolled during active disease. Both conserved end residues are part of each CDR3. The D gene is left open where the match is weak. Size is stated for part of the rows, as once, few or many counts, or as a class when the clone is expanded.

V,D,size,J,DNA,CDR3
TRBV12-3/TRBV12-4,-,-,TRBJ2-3,TGTGCCAGCAGTTCGGGGGTCTCAGATACGCAGTATTTT,CASSSGVSDTQYF
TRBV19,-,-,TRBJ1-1,TGTGCCAGTAGTGGGGGGTTGAACACTGAAGCTTTCTTT,CASSGGLNTEAFF
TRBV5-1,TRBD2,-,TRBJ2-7,TGCGCCAGCAGCTTCGGGACTAGCGGGAGGGCTCACGAGCAGTACTTC,CASSFGTSGRAHEQYF
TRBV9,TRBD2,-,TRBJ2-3,TGTGCCAGCAGCGTAGTAACGGGAGGGGCCACAGATACGCAGTATTTT,CASSVVTGGATDTQYF
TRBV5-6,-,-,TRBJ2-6,TGTGCCAGCAACCCTAGGGGCAGGGTTGGCTCTGGGGCCAACGTCCTGACTTTC,CASNPRGRVGSGANVLTF
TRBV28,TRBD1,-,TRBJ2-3,TGTGCCAGCAGTCTTTCACAGGGGCACACAGATACGCAGTATTTT,CASSLSQGHTDTQYF
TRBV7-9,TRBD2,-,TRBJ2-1,TGTGCCAGCACCCTTTGGCCCAGAGGGACTAGAGGGGCATTTAGGGAGCAGTTCTTC,CASTLWPRGTRGAFREQFF
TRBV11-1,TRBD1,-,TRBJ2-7,TGTGCCAGCAGCTTAGCCGGGACAGGGGGGTGGGAGCAGTACTTC,CASSLAGTGGWEQYF
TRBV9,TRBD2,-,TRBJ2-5,TGTGCCAGCAGCGTAACTAGCGGGGGGCGTCAGGAGACCCAGTACTTC,CASSVTSGGRQETQYF
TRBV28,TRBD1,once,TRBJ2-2,TGTGCCAGCAGCCCCCCGGGGACAGTCCGCCCCGGGGAGCTGTTTTTT,CASSPPGTVRPGELFF